This T cell receptor (beta chain) was obtained from a study of cytomegalovirus exposure and HLA in healthy donors. Study-wide results and limits: Prediction of most subjects' HLA-A and HLA-B alleles by TCR beta sequences was reportedly accurate.

CDR1 and CDR2 from the germline V gene are SEHNR and FQNEAQ (reference sequence). Trimming removed 0 bases from V and 0 bases from J, with 12 bases in between. The CDR3 totals 16 residues. PCR amplification relied on 60 Vbeta primers (plus 13 Jbeta primers). Sequencing used immunoSEQ multiplex PCR; TCRdb keeps in-frame clones, though not all of them. The sample carries 150,000 or so clones, roughly 80% recorded once. As for this clone: As yet, its antigen is unknown.

Sequenced input: PBMCs. This receptor was taken from a male donor in good health and CMV-seronegative. This sequence joins TRBV7-9 and TRBJ2-7; D might be TRBD2 (5 bases). The CDR3 DNA follows: TGTGCCAGCAGCTTAGCGGGTCCAGACTACTCCTACGAGCAGTACTTC. This translates into CASSLAGPDYSYEQYF.